Listed below are T cell receptor beta chains from one sample, sequenced in a study of T cell repertoires in cytomegalovirus infection. Using its own MiXCR run on the reads, TCRdb lists one record per CDR3 protein. Of hundreds of thousands of distinct CDR3 sequences in the sample, about 44% were seen once. These receptors' targets are unknown. The sequences come from cultured PBMCs, collected from culture after CMV antigen stimulation. Every receptor here comes from a human donor in good health (CMV status not recorded). Some clones in this sample may be carry-over from other donors' samples. Each CDR3 is given with its conserved first and last residue. D genes are given only for firm matches. Rows give clone size only sometimes, using once, few, many, or a class for an expanded clone.

length,D,J,V,size,DNA,CDR3
17,TRBD2,TRBJ2-5,TRBV7-8,NA,TGTGCCAGCAGCTTAGTGGTCGGACTAGCGGGGCAAGAGACCCAGTACTTC,CASSLVVGLAGQETQYF
19,TRBD1,TRBJ2-3,TRBV6-2/TRBV6-3,NA,TGTGCCAGCAGTCAACGAGACAGGGGAAAACGGTGGAGGACAGATACGCAGTATTTT,CASSQRDRGKRWRTDTQYF
11,NA,TRBJ2-2,TRBV19,few,TGTGCCAGTGCAGACACCGGGGAGCTGTTTTTT,CASADTGELFF
17,TRBD2,TRBJ2-2,TRBV4-1,once,TGCGCCAGCAGCCCCCGACTAGCGGGGGGGGTGACCGGGGAGCTGTTTTTT,CASSPRLAGGVTGELFF
15,NA,TRBJ1-1,TRBV6-8,NA,TGTGCCAGCAGTTACCTCCCGGGGGCGAGTACTGAAGCTTTCTTT,CASSYLPGASTEAFF
14,TRBD2,TRBJ2-2,TRBV6-1,few,TGTGCCAGCAGGGCCCGCCGGGGGGTCGGGGAGCTGTTTTTT,CASRARRGVGELFF
13,NA,TRBJ1-6,TRBV10-3,NA,TGTGCCATCAGTGACCAGGGACTATCACCCCTCCACTTT,CAISDQGLSPLHF
12,NA,TRBJ1-4,TRBV27,NA,TGTGCCAGCAGTTTACAGGGAGGAAAACTGTTTTTT,CASSLQGGKLFF
15,NA,TRBJ2-3,TRBV7-8,NA,TGTGCCAGCAGCCCCACGCGGCAGGGCACAGATACGCAGTATTTT,CASSPTRQGTDTQYF
16,TRBD2,TRBJ2-3,TRBV4-2,NA,TGTGCCAGCAGCCAAGGGGCTAGCGGGGCGGCAGATACGCAGTATTTT,CASSQGASGAADTQYF
14,NA,TRBJ1-5,TRBV7-2,few,TGTGCCAGCAGCTTACGGGGGCAGACCCAGCCCCAGCATTTT,CASSLRGQTQPQHF
14,TRBD1,TRBJ2-2,TRBV6-2/TRBV6-3,few,TGTGCCAGCAGGAGGGACAGGAACACCGGGGAGCTGTTTTTT,CASRRDRNTGELFF
15,TRBD1,TRBJ1-5,TRBV19,NA,TGTGCCAGTAGTATACTCCGGGACAGGGATCAGCCCCAGCATTTT,CASSILRDRDQPQHF
17,TRBD2,TRBJ2-7,TRBV20-1,NA,TGCAGTGCTAGAGATAGAAGGACCAGCGGGGGAACATACGAGCAGTACTTC,CSARDRRTSGGTYEQYF
16,NA,TRBJ2-1,TRBV7-8,NA,TGTGCCAGCAGCCCTACAACTAGTGGGACCTACAATGAGCAGTTCTTC,CASSPTTSGTYNEQFF
13,NA,TRBJ2-3,TRBV7-2,NA,TGTGCCAGCAGCTTATCGGCCACAGATACGCAGTATTTT,CASSLSATDTQYF
15,NA,TRBJ1-5,TRBV19,once,TGTGCCAGTAGTATAGACGCGACGGGGCGCAGGCCCCAGCATTTT,CASSIDATGRRPQHF
14,NA,TRBJ2-4,TRBV5-1,NA,TGCGCCAGCAGCTTGGGGGGACATCAATCCATTCAGTACTTC,CASSLGGHQSIQYF
16,NA,TRBJ2-5,TRBV7-2,NA,TGTGCCAGCAGCCTACAGCATACGGCGGAGAGGGAGACCCAGTACTTC,CASSLQHTAERETQYF
15,NA,TRBJ1-5,TRBV10-2,once,TGCGCCAGCAGTGAGTGGGTCACAGCGATCCAGACCCAGCATTTT,CASSEWVTAIQTQHF
12,NA,TRBJ1-4,TRBV20-1,once,TGCGGGTACAGGATACCTAATGAAAAACTGTTTTTT,CGYRIPNEKLFF
13,NA,TRBJ2-1,TRBV6-8,NA,TGTGCCAGCAGTCCTAGCATCCCCAATGAGCAGTTCTTC,CASSPSIPNEQFF
15,NA,TRBJ1-1,TRBV6-1,NA,TGTGCCAGCAGGGATCCGAGCAGGGTGAACACTGAAGCTTTCTTT,CASRDPSRVNTEAFF
16,NA,TRBJ2-3,TRBV7-8,NA,TGTGCCAGCAGCCGACCGGGCCTTCTAAGCACAGATACGCAGTATTTT,CASSRPGLLSTDTQYF
16,NA,TRBJ1-6,TRBV10-3,NA,TGTGCCATCAGTGAAATAGGAACCGCCTTGGACTCACCCCTCCACTTT,CAISEIGTALDSPLHF
15,NA,TRBJ2-4,TRBV6-5,NA,TGTGCCAGCAGCCGGTCGGGGGCTGGCAAAAACATTCAGTACTTC,CASSRSGAGKNIQYF
14,NA,TRBJ1-5,TRBV7-2,NA,TGTGCCAGCAGCTCCTCTTGGGGCAATCAGCCCCAGCATTTT,CASSSSWGNQPQHF
13,NA,TRBJ1-1,TRBV7-2,NA,TGTGCCAGCAGTTCTGCTATGAACACTGAAGCTTTCTTT,CASSSAMNTEAFF
18,NA,TRBJ1-1,TRBV28,few,TGTGCCAGCAGTTCCGTCCCGGGACGGGACCGAGGGAACACTGAAGCTTTCTTT,CASSSVPGRDRGNTEAFF
15,TRBD1,TRBJ1-1,TRBV6-1,NA,TGTGCCAGCAGTGAACAGGGGGCGACAGTGACTGAAGCTTTCTTT,CASSEQGATVTEAFF
19,TRBD1,TRBJ2-1,TRBV6-5,NA,TGTGCCAGCAGTGAAAAGGACAGGGGTTGGATGGGGACACACAATGAGCAGTTCTTC,CASSEKDRGWMGTHNEQFF
13,TRBD2,TRBJ2-1,TRBV7-2,few,TGTGCCAGCAGGACTAGCGGGAGAGGAGGGCAGTTCTTC,CASRTSGRGGQFF
14,NA,TRBJ2-7,TRBV12-3/TRBV12-4,NA,TGTGCCAGCAGCCATACCAGCCCGGGTTCGGAGCAGTACTTC,CASSHTSPGSEQYF
15,TRBD1,TRBJ2-3,TRBV7-2,NA,TGTGCCAGCAGCTTTTGGACAGGGGCGCCAGATACGCAGTATTTT,CASSFWTGAPDTQYF
15,NA,TRBJ2-7,TRBV7-2,few,TGTGCCAGCAGCTTTCAGACATCCTTCTACTACGAGCAGTACTTC,CASSFQTSFYYEQYF
15,NA,TRBJ2-7,TRBV5-4,few,TGTGCCAGCAGACCCGGGACGGCCACCAGTTACGAGCAGTACTTC,CASRPGTATSYEQYF
13,NA,TRBJ2-3,TRBV7-6,NA,TGTGCCAGCAGCTTAGATGCACAGGGCTCGCAGTATTTT,CASSLDAQGSQYF
14,NA,TRBJ2-7,TRBV6-5,NA,TGTGCCAGCACTAAAGACGGGAGCTCCTACGAGCAGTACTTC,CASTKDGSSYEQYF
14,NA,TRBJ1-1,TRBV15,few,TGTGCCACCAGCAGAGAAAAACGGGCCATTGAAGCTTTCTTT,CATSREKRAIEAFF